These T cell receptor beta chains were read from a single sample in a study of cytomegalovirus exposure and HLA in healthy donors. The data were produced by immunoSEQ multiplex PCR, yet TCRdb's version contains in-frame clones alone and is incomplete. The sample records 80,000 to 95,000 clones, 90% to 97% being singletons. Sequences were obtained from PBMCs. These receptors were taken from a young woman in good health and CMV-seronegative. CDR3s include the opening cysteine and the closing phenylalanine or tryptophan. D genes are given only for firm matches. Rows may omit the clone size; those that give it use once, few, many or a size class.

len: 15; d_gene: .; v_gene: TRBV6-5; j_gene: TRBJ1-5; abundance: once; CDR3aa: CASRKRQAGNQPQHF; CDR3nt: TGTGCCAGCAGGAAAAGACAGGCGGGCAATCAGCCCCAGCATTTT
len: 13; d_gene: .; v_gene: TRBV7-2; j_gene: TRBJ1-5; abundance: .; CDR3aa: CASSRGNNQPQHF; CDR3nt: TGTGCCAGCAGCCGAGGGAACAATCAGCCCCAGCATTTT
len: 12; d_gene: .; v_gene: TRBV6-1; j_gene: TRBJ1-2; abundance: .; CDR3aa: CASSEDRVGYTF; CDR3nt: TGTGCCAGCAGTGAAGACAGGGTTGGCTACACCTTC
len: 21; d_gene: TRBD2; v_gene: TRBV27; j_gene: TRBJ2-2; abundance: .; CDR3aa: CASRRITGLASGRGNTGELFF; CDR3nt: TGTGCCAGCAGACGTATTACAGGGTTGGCTAGCGGGAGAGGGAACACCGGGGAGCTGTTTTTT
len: 13; d_gene: .; v_gene: TRBV13; j_gene: TRBJ2-1; abundance: .; CDR3aa: CASSLESFNEQFF; CDR3nt: TGTGCCAGCAGCTTAGAAAGCTTCAATGAGCAGTTCTTC
len: 12; d_gene: .; v_gene: TRBV6-5; j_gene: TRBJ2-1; abundance: once; CDR3aa: CASRLNYNEQFF; CDR3nt: TGTGCCAGCAGGCTAAACTACAATGAGCAGTTCTTC
len: 17; d_gene: TRBD2; v_gene: TRBV7-9; j_gene: TRBJ2-1; abundance: .; CDR3aa: CASSGLSGSRVSNEQFF; CDR3nt: TGTGCCAGCAGCGGACTAAGCGGGAGTCGGGTTAGCAATGAGCAGTTCTTC
len: 13; d_gene: .; v_gene: TRBV18; j_gene: TRBJ2-5; abundance: .; CDR3aa: CASSPFYQETQYF; CDR3nt: TGTGCCAGCTCACCGTTCTACCAAGAGACCCAGTACTTC
len: 15; d_gene: TRBD1; v_gene: TRBV7-9; j_gene: TRBJ2-1; abundance: .; CDR3aa: CASRQTGVRDNEQFF; CDR3nt: TGTGCCAGCAGGCAGACAGGGGTTAGAGACAATGAGCAGTTCTTC
len: 19; d_gene: TRBD2; v_gene: TRBV27; j_gene: TRBJ2-3; abundance: once; CDR3aa: CASSLPRWGLAGGPGLQYF; CDR3nt: TGTGCCAGCAGTTTACCGCGGTGGGGGCTAGCGGGAGGGCCCGGACTGCAGTATTTT
len: 14; d_gene: .; v_gene: TRBV28; j_gene: TRBJ2-1; abundance: .; CDR3aa: CASSRLASENEQFF; CDR3nt: TGTGCCAGCAGCCGATTGGCTAGCGAGAATGAGCAGTTCTTC
len: 16; d_gene: TRBD2; v_gene: TRBV2; j_gene: TRBJ2-1; abundance: once; CDR3aa: CASVRTSGRAVNEQFF; CDR3nt: TGTGCCAGCGTCCGTACTAGCGGGAGGGCCGTCAATGAGCAGTTCTTC
len: 17; d_gene: TRBD2; v_gene: TRBV2; j_gene: TRBJ2-5; abundance: .; CDR3aa: CASSGFGLWEGQETQYF; CDR3nt: TGTGCCAGCAGTGGTTTCGGTCTGTGGGAGGGCCAAGAGACCCAGTACTTC
len: 14; d_gene: TRBD1; v_gene: TRBV13; j_gene: TRBJ1-5; abundance: .; CDR3aa: CASSLGTGDQPQHF; CDR3nt: TGTGCCAGCAGCTTAGGGACAGGGGATCAGCCCCAGCATTTT
len: 15; d_gene: TRBD1; v_gene: TRBV7-6; j_gene: TRBJ1-5; abundance: .; CDR3aa: CASSLGQGVAQPQHF; CDR3nt: TGTGCCAGCAGCTTAGGACAGGGAGTCGCTCAGCCCCAGCATTTT
len: 15; d_gene: TRBD2; v_gene: TRBV19; j_gene: TRBJ2-4; abundance: .; CDR3aa: CARGRSSGSQNIQYF; CDR3nt: TGTGCCAGAGGGAGGTCTAGCGGGAGTCAAAACATTCAGTACTTC
len: 15; d_gene: .; v_gene: TRBV30; j_gene: TRBJ1-5; abundance: .; CDR3aa: CAWSLEEDSNQPQHF; CDR3nt: TGTGCCTGGAGTTTGGAGGAGGATAGCAATCAGCCCCAGCATTTT
len: 13; d_gene: TRBD2; v_gene: TRBV27; j_gene: TRBJ2-1; abundance: .; CDR3aa: CASSPGLGNEQFF; CDR3nt: TGTGCCAGCAGTCCGGGACTAGGAAATGAGCAGTTCTTC
len: 15; d_gene: .; v_gene: TRBV9; j_gene: TRBJ2-7; abundance: .; CDR3aa: CASSAESGSSYEQYF; CDR3nt: TGTGCCAGCAGCGCCGAAAGCGGATCCTCCTACGAGCAGTACTTC
len: 13; d_gene: .; v_gene: TRBV7-9; j_gene: TRBJ1-1; abundance: .; CDR3aa: CASSPPTYTEAFF; CDR3nt: TGTGCCAGCAGCCCTCCCACTTACACTGAAGCTTTCTTT
len: 17; d_gene: TRBD1; v_gene: TRBV7-9; j_gene: TRBJ1-4; abundance: .; CDR3aa: CASSLAGQGPTNEKLFF; CDR3nt: TGTGCCAGCAGCTTAGCGGGACAGGGTCCGACTAATGAAAAACTGTTTTTT
len: 15; d_gene: TRBD2; v_gene: TRBV6-5; j_gene: TRBJ2-1; abundance: .; CDR3aa: CASSYSEAGVGEQFF; CDR3nt: TGTGCCAGCAGTTACTCGGAAGCGGGAGTGGGTGAGCAGTTCTTC
len: 12; d_gene: .; v_gene: TRBV28; j_gene: TRBJ1-5; abundance: .; CDR3aa: CASNGNHQPQHF; CDR3nt: TGTGCCAGCAATGGCAACCATCAGCCCCAGCATTTT
len: 20; d_gene: TRBD1; v_gene: TRBV19; j_gene: TRBJ2-7; abundance: .; CDR3aa: CASSIPSGTGTTRSSYEQYF; CDR3nt: TGTGCCAGTAGTATCCCCAGCGGGACAGGGACTACCAGGAGCTCCTACGAGCAGTACTTC
len: 15; d_gene: .; v_gene: TRBV28; j_gene: TRBJ2-7; abundance: .; CDR3aa: CASRGYREQTYEQYF; CDR3nt: TGTGCCAGCAGAGGTTACAGGGAACAGACCTACGAGCAGTACTTC
len: 14; d_gene: TRBD1; v_gene: TRBV27; j_gene: TRBJ2-7; abundance: .; CDR3aa: CASSLGTGLAEQYF; CDR3nt: TGTGCCAGCAGTCTAGGGACAGGTTTGGCCGAGCAGTACTTC
len: 14; d_gene: .; v_gene: TRBV28; j_gene: TRBJ2-1; abundance: .; CDR3aa: CGSSTVSSYNEQFF; CDR3nt: TGTGGGTCCTCGACTGTTAGCTCCTACAATGAGCAGTTCTTC
len: 18; d_gene: .; v_gene: TRBV10-1; j_gene: TRBJ2-7; abundance: .; CDR3aa: CASSDADYRRGSWEEQYF; CDR3nt: TGCGCCAGCAGTGATGCCGACTACCGGCGGGGATCCTGGGAAGAGCAGTACTTC
len: 14; d_gene: .; v_gene: TRBV19; j_gene: TRBJ1-3; abundance: .; CDR3aa: CASTNTFSGNTIYF; CDR3nt: TGTGCCAGTACCAACACCTTCTCTGGAAACACCATATATTTT
len: 15; d_gene: TRBD1; v_gene: TRBV27; j_gene: TRBJ1-1; abundance: .; CDR3aa: CASSSGGWMNTEAFF; CDR3nt: TGTGCCAGCAGCTCAGGGGGATGGATGAACACTGAAGCTTTCTTT
len: 20; d_gene: TRBD2; v_gene: TRBV2; j_gene: TRBJ2-1; abundance: .; CDR3aa: CASSEPGLAGAGRAYNEQFF; CDR3nt: TGTGCCAGCAGTGAGCCGGGACTAGCGGGAGCCGGTAGGGCCTACAATGAGCAGTTCTTC
len: 18; d_gene: TRBD2; v_gene: TRBV29-1; j_gene: TRBJ2-5; abundance: .; CDR3aa: CSVVLAGGVLGIQETQYF; CDR3nt: TGCAGCGTTGTTTTAGCGGGAGGGGTGTTAGGGATTCAAGAGACCCAGTACTTC
len: 15; d_gene: .; v_gene: TRBV19; j_gene: TRBJ2-7; abundance: .; CDR3aa: CASSIGRGSGYEQYF; CDR3nt: TGTGCCAGTAGTATCGGCAGGGGATCTGGCTACGAGCAGTACTTC
len: 12; d_gene: .; v_gene: TRBV11-3; j_gene: TRBJ1-1; abundance: .; CDR3aa: CASSTRDTEAFF; CDR3nt: TGTGCCAGCAGCACCAGGGACACTGAAGCTTTCTTT
len: 15; d_gene: TRBD2; v_gene: TRBV28; j_gene: TRBJ2-3; abundance: .; CDR3aa: CASSNPGGGTDTQYF; CDR3nt: TGTGCCAGCAGCAACCCTGGGGGGGGCACAGATACGCAGTATTTT
len: 16; d_gene: TRBD2; v_gene: TRBV9; j_gene: TRBJ2-1; abundance: .; CDR3aa: CASSPNSGRSYNEQFF; CDR3nt: TGTGCCAGCAGCCCGAATAGCGGGAGGTCCTACAATGAGCAGTTCTTC
len: 16; d_gene: .; v_gene: TRBV10-3; j_gene: TRBJ2-7; abundance: .; CDR3aa: CAISESSGLGGREQYF; CDR3nt: TGTGCCATCAGTGAGTCGTCGGGACTAGGGGGCCGCGAGCAGTACTTC
len: 14; d_gene: .; v_gene: TRBV27; j_gene: TRBJ1-3; abundance: .; CDR3aa: CASSLYRDENTIYF; CDR3nt: TGTGCCAGCAGTTTATACAGGGATGAAAACACCATATATTTT
len: 16; d_gene: TRBD1; v_gene: TRBV19; j_gene: TRBJ1-2; abundance: .; CDR3aa: CASSSFVGQGRDGYTF; CDR3nt: TGTGCCAGTAGCAGCTTTGTCGGACAGGGTAGGGATGGCTACACCTTC
len: 15; d_gene: TRBD2; v_gene: TRBV6-1; j_gene: TRBJ2-3; abundance: .; CDR3aa: CASLSAGGGSDTQYF; CDR3nt: TGTGCCAGCTTATCGGCGGGAGGTGGTTCAGATACGCAGTATTTT
len: 14; d_gene: .; v_gene: TRBV11-2; j_gene: TRBJ1-2; abundance: .; CDR3aa: CASSSYSVNYGYTF; CDR3nt: TGTGCCAGCAGCTCCTATTCGGTGAACTATGGCTACACCTTC
len: 15; d_gene: TRBD1; v_gene: TRBV27; j_gene: TRBJ1-5; abundance: .; CDR3aa: CASSLNRGINQPQHF; CDR3nt: TGTGCCAGCAGTTTAAACAGGGGGATTAATCAGCCCCAGCATTTT
len: 11; d_gene: .; v_gene: TRBV5-1; j_gene: TRBJ2-5; abundance: .; CDR3aa: CASSFKETQYF; CDR3nt: TGCGCCAGCAGCTTTAAAGAGACCCAGTACTTC
len: 14; d_gene: .; v_gene: TRBV10-3; j_gene: TRBJ2-1; abundance: .; CDR3aa: CAISAPTGNNEQFF; CDR3nt: TGTGCCATCAGTGCACCAACAGGGAACAATGAGCAGTTCTTC
len: 18; d_gene: TRBD2; v_gene: TRBV5-1; j_gene: TRBJ2-6; abundance: .; CDR3aa: CASSLEVSGSSGANVLTF; CDR3nt: TGCGCCAGCAGCTTGGAGGTTAGCGGGAGCTCTGGGGCCAACGTCCTGACTTTC